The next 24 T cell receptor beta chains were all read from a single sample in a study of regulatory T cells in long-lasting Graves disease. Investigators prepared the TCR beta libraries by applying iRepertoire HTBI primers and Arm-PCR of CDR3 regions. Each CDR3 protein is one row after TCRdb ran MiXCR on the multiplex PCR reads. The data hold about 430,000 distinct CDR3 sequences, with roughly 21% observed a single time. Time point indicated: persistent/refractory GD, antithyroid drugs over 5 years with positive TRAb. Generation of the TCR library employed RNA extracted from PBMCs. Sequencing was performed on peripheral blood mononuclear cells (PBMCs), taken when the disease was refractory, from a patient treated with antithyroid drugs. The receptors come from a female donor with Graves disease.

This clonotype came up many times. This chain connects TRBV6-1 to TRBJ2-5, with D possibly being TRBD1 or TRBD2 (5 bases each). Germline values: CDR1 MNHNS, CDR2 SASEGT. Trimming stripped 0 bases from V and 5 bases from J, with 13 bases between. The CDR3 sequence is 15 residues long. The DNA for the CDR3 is TGTGCCAGCAGTGAAGCTTGGGGGTTGGGTGAGACCCAGTACTTC. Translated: CASSEAWGLGETQYF.

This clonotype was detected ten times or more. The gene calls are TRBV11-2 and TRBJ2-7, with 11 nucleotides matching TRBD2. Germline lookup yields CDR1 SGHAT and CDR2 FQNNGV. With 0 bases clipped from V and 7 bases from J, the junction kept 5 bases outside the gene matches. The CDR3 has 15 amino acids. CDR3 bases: TGTGCCAGCAGCTTAGAACTAGCGGGAGAAAGGGAGCAGTACTTC. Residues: CASSLELAGEREQYF. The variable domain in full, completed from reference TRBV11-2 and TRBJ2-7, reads EAGVAQSPRYKIIEKRQSVAFWCNPISGHATLYWYQQILGQGPKLLIQFQNNGVVDDSQLPKDRFSAERLKGVDSTLKIQPAKLEDSAVYLCASSLELAGEREQYFGPGTRLTVT.

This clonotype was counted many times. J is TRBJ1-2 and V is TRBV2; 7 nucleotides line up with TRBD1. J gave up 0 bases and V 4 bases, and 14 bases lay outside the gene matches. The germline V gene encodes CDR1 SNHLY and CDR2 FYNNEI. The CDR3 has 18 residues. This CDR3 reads CASSGRTGGQLANYGYTF. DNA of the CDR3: TGTGCCAGCAGTGGAAGGACAGGAGGACAGTTAGCTAACTATGGCTACACCTTC.

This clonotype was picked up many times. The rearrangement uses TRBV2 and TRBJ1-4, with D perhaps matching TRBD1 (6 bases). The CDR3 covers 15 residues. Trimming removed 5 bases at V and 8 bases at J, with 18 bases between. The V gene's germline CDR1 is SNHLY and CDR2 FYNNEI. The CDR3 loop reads CASSPSQGEKEKLFF. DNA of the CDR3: TGTGCCAGCAGTCCCTCACAGGGAGAGAAGGAAAAACTGTTTTTT.

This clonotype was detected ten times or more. For the CDR3, the DNA is TGTGCCAGTAGTTCCGGGACACCGGGCGAGCAGTACTTC. Translating gives CASSSGTPGEQYF. The chain recombines TRBV19 with TRBJ2-7; D might be TRBD1 (6 bases). Deletions cut 5 bases from V and 6 bases from J, with 14 bases between. There are 13 residues in the CDR3. Germline V gives CDR1 LNHDA, CDR2 SQIVND (reference sequence). Filled out from reference TRBV19 and TRBJ2-7, the complete variable domain reads DGGITQSPKYLFRKEGQNVTLSCEQNLNHDAMYWYRQDPGQGLRLIYYSQIVNDFQKGDIAEGYSVSREKKESFPLTVTSAQKNPTAFYLCASSSGTPGEQYFGPGTRLTVT.

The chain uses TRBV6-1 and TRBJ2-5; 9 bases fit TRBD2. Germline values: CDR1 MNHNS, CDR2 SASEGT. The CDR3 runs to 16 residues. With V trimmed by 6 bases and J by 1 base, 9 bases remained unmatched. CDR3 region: CASSTTSGGGQETQYF. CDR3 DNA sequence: TGTGCCAGCAGCACGACTAGCGGTGGGGGCCAAGAGACCCAGTACTTC.

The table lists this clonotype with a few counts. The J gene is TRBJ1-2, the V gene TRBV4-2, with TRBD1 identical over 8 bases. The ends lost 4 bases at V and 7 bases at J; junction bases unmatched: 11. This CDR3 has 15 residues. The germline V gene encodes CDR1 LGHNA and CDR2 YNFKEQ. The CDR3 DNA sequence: TGTGCCAGCAGCCCGGACAGGGACCCTACCTTTGGCTACACCTTC. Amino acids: CASSPDRDPTFGYTF.

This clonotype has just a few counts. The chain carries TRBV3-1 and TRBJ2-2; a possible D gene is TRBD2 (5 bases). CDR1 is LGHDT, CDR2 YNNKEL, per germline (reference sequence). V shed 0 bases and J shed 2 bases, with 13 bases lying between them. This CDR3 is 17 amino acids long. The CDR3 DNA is TGTGCCAGCAGCCAAGATCGGGCTAGCCAAAACACCGGGGAGCTGTTTTTT. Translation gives CASSQDRASQNTGELFF.

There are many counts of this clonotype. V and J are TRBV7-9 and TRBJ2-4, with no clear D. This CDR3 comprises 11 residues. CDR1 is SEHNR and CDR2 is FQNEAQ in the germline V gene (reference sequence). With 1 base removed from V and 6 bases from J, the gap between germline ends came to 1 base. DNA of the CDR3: TGTGCCAGCAGCTTAGGAAACATTCAGTACTTC. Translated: CASSLGNIQYF.

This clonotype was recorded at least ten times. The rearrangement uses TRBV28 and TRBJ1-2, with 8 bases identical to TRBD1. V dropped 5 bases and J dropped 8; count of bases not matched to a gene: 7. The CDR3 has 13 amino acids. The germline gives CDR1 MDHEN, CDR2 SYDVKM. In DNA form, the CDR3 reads TGTGCCAGCAGTGTCGACAGGGGACGCGGCTACACCTTC. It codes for CASSVDRGRGYTF.

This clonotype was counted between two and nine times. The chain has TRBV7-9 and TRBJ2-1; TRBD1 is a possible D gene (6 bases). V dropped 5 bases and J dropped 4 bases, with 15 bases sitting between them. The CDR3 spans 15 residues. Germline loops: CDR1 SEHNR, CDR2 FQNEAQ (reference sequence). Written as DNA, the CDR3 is TGTGCCAGCAGCAGGGACACGACTTCGTACAATGAGCAGTTCTTC. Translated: CASSRDTTSYNEQFF.

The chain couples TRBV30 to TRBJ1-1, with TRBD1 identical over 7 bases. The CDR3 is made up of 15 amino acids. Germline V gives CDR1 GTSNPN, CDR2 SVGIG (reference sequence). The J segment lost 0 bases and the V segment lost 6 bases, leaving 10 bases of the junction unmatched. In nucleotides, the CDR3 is TGTGCCTGTAGAGGGGGCGTGGAGATGAACACTGAAGCTTTCTTT. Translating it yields CACRGGVEMNTEAFF.

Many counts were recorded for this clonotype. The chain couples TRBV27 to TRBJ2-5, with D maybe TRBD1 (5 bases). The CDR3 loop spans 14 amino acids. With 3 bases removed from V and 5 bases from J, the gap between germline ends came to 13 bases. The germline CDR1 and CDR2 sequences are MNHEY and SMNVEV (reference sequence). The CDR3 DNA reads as TGTGCCAGCAGTTTGGAAGGGGCTTTGGAGACCCAGTACTTC. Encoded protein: CASSLEGALETQYF.

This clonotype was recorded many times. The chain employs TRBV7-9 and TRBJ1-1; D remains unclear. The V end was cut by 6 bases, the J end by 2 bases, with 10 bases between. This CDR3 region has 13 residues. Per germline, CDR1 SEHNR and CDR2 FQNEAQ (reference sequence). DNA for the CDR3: TGTGCCAGCAGGAGTCAACCAAACACTGAAGCTTTCTTT. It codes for CASRSQPNTEAFF.

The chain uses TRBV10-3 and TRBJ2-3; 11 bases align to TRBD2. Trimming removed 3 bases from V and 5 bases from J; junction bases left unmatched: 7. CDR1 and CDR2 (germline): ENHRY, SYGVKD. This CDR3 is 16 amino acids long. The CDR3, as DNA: TGTGCCATCAGTGAACTGACTAGCGGGAAGGGAGATACGCAGTATTTT. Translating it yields CAISELTSGKGDTQYF.

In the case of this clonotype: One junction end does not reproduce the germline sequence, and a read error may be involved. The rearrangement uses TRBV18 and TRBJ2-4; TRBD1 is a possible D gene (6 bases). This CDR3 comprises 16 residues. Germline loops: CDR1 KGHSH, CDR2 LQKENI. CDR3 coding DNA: TGTGCCAGCTCACGTACTGGGGGCTCTGCCAAAAACGTTCAGTACTTC. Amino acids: CASSRTGGSAKNVQYF.

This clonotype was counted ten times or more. DNA of the CDR3: TGCAGTGCCGCGAACAGCGGGCAGGAGGAGACCCAGTACTTC. Protein product: CSAANSGQEETQYF. This rearrangement joins TRBV20-1 to TRBJ2-5; the D gene is possibly TRBD2 (6 bases). V was trimmed by 6 bases and J by 5 bases, leaving 19 bases between them. Per germline, CDR1 DFQATT and CDR2 SNEGSKA (reference sequence). The CDR3 covers 14 residues.

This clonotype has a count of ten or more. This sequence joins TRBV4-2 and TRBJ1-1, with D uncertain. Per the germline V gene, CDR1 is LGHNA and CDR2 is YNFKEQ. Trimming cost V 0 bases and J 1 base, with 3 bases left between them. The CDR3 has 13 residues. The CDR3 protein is CASSQESNTEAFF. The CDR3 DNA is TGTGCCAGCAGCCAAGAGTCGAACACTGAAGCTTTCTTT.

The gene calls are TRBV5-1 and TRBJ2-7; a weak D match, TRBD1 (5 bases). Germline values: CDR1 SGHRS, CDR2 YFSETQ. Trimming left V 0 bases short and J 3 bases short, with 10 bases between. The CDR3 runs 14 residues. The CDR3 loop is CASSLGLGHYEQYF. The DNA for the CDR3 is TGCGCCAGCAGCTTGGGTCTAGGACACTACGAGCAGTACTTC. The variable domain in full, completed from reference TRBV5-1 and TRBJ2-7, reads KAGVTQTPRYLIKTRGQQVTLSCSPISGHRSVSWYQQTPGQGLQFLFEYFSETQRNKGNFPGRFSGRQFSNSRSEMNVSTLELGDSALYLCASSLGLGHYEQYFGPGTRLTVT.

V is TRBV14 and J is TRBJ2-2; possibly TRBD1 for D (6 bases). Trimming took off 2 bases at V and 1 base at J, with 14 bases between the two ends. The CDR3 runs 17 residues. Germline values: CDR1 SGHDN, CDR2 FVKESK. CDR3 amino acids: CASSQLTGGQNTGELFF. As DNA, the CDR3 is TGTGCCAGCAGCCAATTGACAGGAGGTCAGAACACCGGGGAGCTGTTTTTT.

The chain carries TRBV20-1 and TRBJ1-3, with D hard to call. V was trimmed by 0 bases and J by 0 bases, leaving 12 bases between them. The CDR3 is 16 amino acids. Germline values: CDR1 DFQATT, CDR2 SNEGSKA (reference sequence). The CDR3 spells CSARDRNTVSGNTIYF. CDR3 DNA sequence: TGCAGTGCTAGAGATCGTAATACAGTCTCTGGAAACACCATATATTTT.

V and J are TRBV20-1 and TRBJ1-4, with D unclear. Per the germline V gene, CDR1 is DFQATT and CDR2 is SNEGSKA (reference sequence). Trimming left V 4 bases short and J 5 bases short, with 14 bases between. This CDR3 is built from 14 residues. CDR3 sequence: CSATRPGRNEKLFF. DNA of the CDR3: TGCAGTGCTACCAGGCCTGGTAGGAATGAAAAACTGTTTTTT.

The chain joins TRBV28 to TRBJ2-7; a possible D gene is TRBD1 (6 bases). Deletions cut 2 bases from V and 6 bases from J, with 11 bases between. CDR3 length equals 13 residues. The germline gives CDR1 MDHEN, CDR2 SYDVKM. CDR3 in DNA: TGTGCCAGCAGTTTAGAGGACAGTCCCGAGCAGTACTTC. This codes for CASSLEDSPEQYF.

Written as DNA, the CDR3 is TGTGCCAGCAGTGAATACTCGGACAGAGAAGAGACCCAGTACTTC. Translation: CASSEYSDREETQYF. The chain employs TRBV25-1 and TRBJ2-5, with TRBD1 as a possible D gene (6 bases). CDR3 length: 15 amino acids. Germline V gene sequence: CDR1 MGHDK, CDR2 SYGVNS. Trimming left V 0 bases short and J 3 bases short, with 11 bases between.